This note documents a single TCR beta chain sequence. Its specificity is unknown. With 60 Vbeta and 13 Jbeta primers, the PCR was carried out. TCRdb keeps only in-frame clones here, not all; method: immunoSEQ multiplex PCR. The sample comprises approximately 170,000 clones, over 70% of which are singletons, and about 3.1% rests with the top ten. This sample stems from a study of cytomegalovirus exposure and HLA in healthy donors. Trimming shortened V by 3 bases and J by 2 bases, and 3 bases separated the two germline ends. The CDR3 is 12 amino acids. CDR1 is SEHNR, CDR2 FQNEAQ, per germline (reference sequence). Study observations and caveats: Per a later analysis, 15,000 to 20,000 TCR beta sequences showed association with HLA alleles at 0.05 false discovery rate. The authors later found HLA-associated TCR beta chains more clonally expanded than equally common others. The listing of 150 to 200 TCR beta chains classed them as cytomegalovirus-associated.

The sequencing sample was made of PBMCs. The chain couples TRBV7-9 to TRBJ2-3; no clear D. This TCR came from a woman in her 30s in good health and CMV-seropositive. CDR3 nucleotide sequence: TGTGCCAGCAGCTTCCTCACAGATACGCAGTATTTT. It is translated as CASSFLTDTQYF.